Each of the 30 T cell receptor beta chains below was sequenced from the same sample in a study of blood T cell repertoires in COVID-19. Sequencing used immunoSEQ multiplex PCR; TCRdb keeps in-frame clones, though not all of them. Seen here are 150,000 to 200,000 clones, roughly 89% observed once, and the top ten hold 6.5% to 8.5%. The sample comprised peripheral blood. Receptors originate from a middle-aged man with acute or convalescent COVID-19.

This clone appeared a single time. V and J are TRBV14 and TRBJ1-1, with D perhaps matching TRBD1 (5 bases). Germline V gene lookup returns CDR1 SGHDN and CDR2 FVKESK. This CDR3 comprises 14 residues. V was clipped by 6 bases and J by 0 bases, with 11 bases between them. This CDR3 is CASRQGLVNTEAFF. The CDR3 bases are TGTGCCAGCAGGCAGGGATTAGTGAACACTGAAGCTTTCTTT.

The V and J genes are TRBV29-1 and TRBJ2-3; 14 nucleotides match TRBD2. The CDR3 loop spans 17 amino acids. CDR1 is SQVTM, CDR2 ANQGSEA, per germline. Unmatched junction bases numbered 8, after V lost 6 bases and J lost 0 bases. This CDR3 reads CSVLWTSGGSSTDTQYF. The CDR3 bases are TGCAGCGTCCTCTGGACTAGCGGGGGGTCTAGCACAGATACGCAGTATTTT.

V usage is TRBV5-1 and J usage is TRBJ1-2; possibly TRBD1 for D (6 bases). The germline gives CDR1 SGHRS, CDR2 YFSETQ. The CDR3 runs to 14 residues. Trimming pared 4 bases from V and 2 bases from J, leaving 12 bases between. In nucleotides, the CDR3 is TGCGCCAGCAGCCTAACGACAGGCAACTATGGCTACACCTTC. Translating gives CASSLTTGNYGYTF.

The chain has TRBV29-1 and TRBJ1-2; maybe TRBD1 (6 bases). The V and J ends lost 4 bases and 2 bases respectively, with 14 bases between them. CDR3 length equals 14 residues. Germline CDR1 is SQVTM and CDR2 is ANQGSEA. In DNA form, the CDR3 reads TGCAGCGTTGTGGCCCGGACAGACAACTATGGCTACACCTTC. Encoded protein: CSVVARTDNYGYTF.

V is TRBV7-3 and J is TRBJ2-3; 11 bases align to TRBD1. V was clipped by 4 bases and J by 6 bases; unmatched bases: 3. CDR1 is SGHTA, CDR2 FQGTGA, per germline. This CDR3 has 14 residues. This CDR3 is CASSSDRGLDTQYF. CDR3 DNA sequence: TGTGCCAGCAGCTCGGACAGGGGGCTTGATACGCAGTATTTT.

The V call is TRBV4-2, the J call TRBJ1-5; tentatively, D is TRBD1 (6 bases). The CDR3 extends over 15 amino acids. Deletions cut 4 bases from V and 7 bases from J, with 17 bases between. In germline, CDR1 is LGHNA, CDR2 YNFKEQ. The CDR3 loop is CASSPLTGGGQPQHF. CDR3 nucleotide sequence: TGTGCCAGCAGCCCGTTGACTGGGGGCGGGCAGCCCCAGCATTTT.

This chain's CDR3 is CASSIVRDRGTYYGYTF. The CDR3 coding sequence is TGTGCCAGTAGTATAGTACGGGACAGGGGAACTTACTATGGCTACACCTTC. The gene calls are TRBV19 and TRBJ1-2, with TRBD1 matching 10 bases. This CDR3 is built from 17 residues. Germline V gene data show CDR1 as LNHDA and CDR2 as SQIVND (reference sequence). J was trimmed by 3 bases and V by 1 base; bases with no gene match: 8. The full variable domain, its missing parts supplied by reference TRBV19 and TRBJ1-2, is DGGITQSPKYLFRKEGQNVTLSCEQNLNHDAMYWYRQDPGQGLRLIYYSQIVNDFQKGDIAEGYSVSREKKESFPLTVTSAQKNPTAFYLCASSIVRDRGTYYGYTFGSGTRLTVV.

This CDR3 is CASPMRQGAYGYTF. The CDR3 region has the DNA TGTGCCAGTCCTATGCGGCAGGGTGCGTATGGCTACACCTTC. This chain uses TRBV19 with TRBJ1-2; D is perhaps TRBD1 (5 bases). Looked up from germline, CDR1 is LNHDA and CDR2 is SQIVND (reference sequence). Between the trimmed V and J ends, which lost 8 bases and 5 bases, there was a span of 18 bases. CDR3 size: 14 residues.

V gene TRBV3-1 (or the pseudogene TRBV3-2) combines with J gene TRBJ2-5, with TRBD2 identical over 7 bases. The germline CDR1 and CDR2 sequences are LGHDT and YNNKEL (reference sequence). The junction had 8 bases not matched to a gene; V was cut back by 8 bases and J by 5 bases. The length of the CDR3 is 13 residues. The CDR3 is CASSRSGRETQYF. The CDR3 nucleotides are TGTGCCAGCTCCCGATCCGGGAGGGAGACCCAGTACTTC.

The V gene is TRBV4-1, the J gene TRBJ1-1, with 7 bases identical to TRBD1. J lost 1 base, V lost 3 bases, and 8 bases had no gene match. The CDR3 extends over 16 amino acids. The V gene's germline CDR1 is MGHRA and CDR2 YSYEKL. The CDR3: CASSQAPGTANTEAFF. The CDR3 region has the DNA TGCGCCAGCAGCCAGGCCCCCGGGACAGCGAACACTGAAGCTTTCTTT.

The chain couples TRBV2 to TRBJ2-1; TRBD2 matches at 9 bases. V lost 7 bases and J lost 15; bases outside the gene matches: 19. The CDR3 has 15 amino acids. The germline V gene has CDR1 SNHLY and CDR2 FYNNEI. The CDR3 coding sequence is TGTGCCAGCAAACGAGCGGGGGTAGCGGGGGAACAGCTGTTCTTC. Protein: CASKRAGVAGEQLFF.

J is TRBJ2-3 and V is TRBV5-1; 10 bases map to TRBD2. Germline V gene lookup returns CDR1 SGHRS and CDR2 YFSETQ. This CDR3 contains 16 residues. V was clipped by 4 bases and J by 1 base; unmatched bases: 6. This CDR3 reads CASSVTGTSGTDTQYF. CDR3 sequence (DNA): TGCGCCAGCAGCGTAACCGGGACTAGCGGCACAGATACGCAGTATTTT.

This clone has more than one count but fewer than ten. The chain carries TRBV6-5 and TRBJ1-5; TRBD1 aligns across 7 bases. This CDR3 region has 14 residues. The junction had 6 bases not matched to a gene; V was cut back by 6 bases and J by 4 bases. CDR1 MNHEY and CDR2 SVGAGI come from the germline V gene. The CDR3 DNA reads TGTGCCAGCAGCCGGGGACAGTTGAATCAGCCCCAGCATTTT. Translated: CASSRGQLNQPQHF.

V usage is TRBV5-5 and J usage is TRBJ2-7, with D possibly TRBD1 on 5 matching bases. The CDR3 length is 15 residues. CDR1 is SGHKS and CDR2 is YYEKEE in the germline V gene (reference sequence). V was pared by 2 bases and J by 1 base, with 13 bases between. The CDR3 region is CASSLPTGISYEQYF. In DNA form, the CDR3 reads TGTGCCAGCAGCTTACCTACAGGAATTTCCTACGAGCAGTACTTC.

The rearrangement uses TRBV7-9 and TRBJ1-2; 8 bases are shared with TRBD1. Losses at the gene ends were 5 bases for V and 8 bases for J; bases not matched to a gene: 10. The CDR3 runs 14 residues. The V gene's germline CDR1 is SEHNR and CDR2 FQNEAQ (reference sequence). CDR3 DNA sequence: TGTGCCAGCAGCCCAGGGACAGGCGGTTGGGGCTACACCTTC. Its translation: CASSPGTGGWGYTF. Full variable domain (missing parts from reference TRBV7-9 and TRBJ1-2): DTGVSQNPRHKITKRGQNVTFRCDPISEHNRLYWYRQTLGQGPEFLTYFQNEAQLEKSRLLSDRFSAERPKGSFSTLEIQRTEQGDSAMYLCASSPGTGGWGYTFGSGTRLTVV.

This clone was detected once. This CDR3 is CASSRSGVEIEQYF. CDR3 nucleotides: TGTGCCAGCAGCCGTTCAGGGGTCGAGATCGAGCAGTACTTC. The V and J genes are TRBV3-1 (or the pseudogene TRBV3-2) and TRBJ2-7; possible D gene TRBD1, 6 bases. This CDR3 has 14 amino acids. CDR1 and CDR2 (germline): LGHDT, YNNKEL (reference sequence). V gave up 4 bases and J gave up 6 bases, with 16 bases separating them.

This CDR3 is CASSLWGVGQLPRYGYTF. CDR3 bases: TGTGCCAGCAGCTTGTGGGGTGTGGGGCAGTTACCACGTTATGGCTACACCTTC. V usage is TRBV5-6 and J usage is TRBJ1-2; D is possibly TRBD1 (5 bases). This CDR3 is 18 amino acids long. Trimming left V 1 base short and J 5 bases short, with 24 bases between. Germline V gene lookup returns CDR1 SGHDT and CDR2 YYEEEE.

The V call is TRBV9, the J call TRBJ2-3; TRBD2 is a possible D gene (6 bases). The CDR3 loop spans 15 amino acids. CDR1 and CDR2 (germline): SGDLS, YYNGEE. Trimming took 4 bases from V and 5 from J, leaving 17 bases between them. The CDR3 DNA reads TGTGCCAGCAGCTTATACGGGGGTTTGGGAGATACGCAGTATTTT. Translation gives CASSLYGGLGDTQYF.

For this clone: This specimen includes other DNA sequences encoding the same CDR3. V usage is TRBV19 and J usage is TRBJ2-3; no reliable D call. The CDR3 sequence is 12 residues long. The ends were cut back, 4 bases at V and 3 bases at J, with 5 bases in the middle. CDR1 and CDR2 (germline): LNHDA, SQIVND (reference sequence). The DNA of the CDR3 is TGTGCCAGTAGTACCGTTACAGATACGCAGTATTTT. Translated, it gives CASSTVTDTQYF.

This chain connects TRBV7-9 to TRBJ2-5, with 10 bases identical to TRBD1. Germline CDR1 reads SEHNR; CDR2 reads FQNEAQ (reference sequence). The V and J ends lost 5 bases and 1 base, in that order; junction bases with no gene match: 4. The CDR3 spans 15 residues. CDR3 protein: CASSRDRGRQETQYF. The DNA of the CDR3 is TGTGCCAGCAGCCGGGACAGGGGACGCCAAGAGACCCAGTACTTC.

The CDR3 DNA reads TGCGCCAGCAACGAGCCGAACACTGAAGCTTTCTTT. It codes for CASNEPNTEAFF. The V call is TRBV5-1, the J call TRBJ1-1; D unclear. Germline V lookup: CDR1 SGHRS, CDR2 YFSETQ. This CDR3 is built from 12 residues. Deletions cut 6 bases from V and 1 base from J, with 7 bases between.

The chain recombines TRBV18 with TRBJ2-3, with D uncertain. CDR1 is KGHSH and CDR2 is LQKENI in the germline V gene. This CDR3 region has 13 residues. Trimming took off 3 bases at V and 3 bases at J, with 7 bases between the two ends. CDR3 bases: TGTGCCAGCTCACCGTCCCGTACAGATACGCAGTATTTT. Translation: CASSPSRTDTQYF. Drawing the rest from reference TRBV18 and TRBJ2-3, the complete variable domain is NAGVMQNPRHLVRRRGQEARLRCSPMKGHSHVYWYRQLPEEGLKFMVYLQKENIIDESGMPKERFSAEFPKEGPSILRIQQVVRGDSAAYFCASSPSRTDTQYFGPGTRLTVL.

The V gene is TRBV10-1, the J gene TRBJ2-1, with 7 nucleotides matching TRBD2. The CDR3 covers 13 residues. Trimming took 4 bases from V and 5 from J; bases not matched to a gene: 2. The germline CDR1 and CDR2 sequences are WNHNN and SYGVQD (reference sequence). The chain's CDR3 is CASSGEGNNEQFF. The CDR3 region has the DNA TGCGCCAGCAGTGGGGAGGGAAACAATGAGCAGTTCTTC.

The gene calls are TRBV18 and TRBJ2-5; D is unclear. The germline V gene has CDR1 KGHSH and CDR2 LQKENI. V lost 2 bases, J lost 1 base, and 5 bases lay in between. The CDR3 totals 13 residues. For the CDR3, the DNA is TGTGCCAGCTCACCAGGCTCCCAAGAGACCCAGTACTTC. Translating gives CASSPGSQETQYF.

V is TRBV6-2 or TRBV6-3 and J is TRBJ1-3; D unresolved. The germline gives CDR1 MNHEY, CDR2 SVGEGT. The CDR3 extends over 17 amino acids. The V and J ends lost 6 bases and 0 bases respectively, with 18 bases between them. This chain's CDR3 is CASSPQGGINSGNTIYF. The CDR3 nucleotides are TGTGCCAGCAGCCCTCAAGGAGGGATCAACTCTGGAAACACCATATATTTT.

J is TRBJ1-2 and V is TRBV20-1; D is perhaps TRBD1 (6 bases). V lost 3 bases to trimming and J lost 2 bases, with 10 bases between them. Germline V gene sequence: CDR1 DFQATT, CDR2 SNEGSKA (reference sequence). The CDR3 consists of 13 residues. CDR3 DNA: TGCAGTGCTAGTCCAGGGGCGAACTATGGCTACACCTTC. This translates into CSASPGANYGYTF.

The CDR3 sequence: CASSSPGTPEAFF. CDR3 nucleotides: TGTGCCAGCAGCTCACCCGGGACACCAGAAGCTTTCTTT. The chain recombines TRBV7-3 with TRBJ1-1; a possible D gene is TRBD1 (6 bases). CDR3 length equals 13 residues. The germline V gene encodes CDR1 SGHTA and CDR2 FQGTGA. V was pared by 4 bases and J by 8 bases, with 14 bases between.

The chain is built from TRBV6-5 and TRBJ1-2; 9 bases are shared with TRBD1. This CDR3 is built from 13 residues. Germline trimming cut 6 bases from V and 2 bases from J; bases unmatched to any gene: 1. Per germline, CDR1 MNHEY and CDR2 SVGAGI. The CDR3 DNA is TGTGCCAGCAGACAGGGGGCGAACTATGGCTACACCTTC. Translating it yields CASRQGANYGYTF.

This CDR3 reads CASSLGQGYNEQFF. For the CDR3, the DNA is TGCGCCAGCAGCCTGGGACAGGGTTACAATGAGCAGTTCTTC. The chain employs TRBV4-1 and TRBJ2-1; 9 bases align to TRBD1. Germline V gene data show CDR1 as MGHRA and CDR2 as YSYEKL. The CDR3 has 14 amino acids. V was pared by 4 bases and J by 4 bases, with 2 bases of the junction left unmatched.

This chain uses TRBV21-1 with TRBJ1-1; TRBD1, the D gene given by the table, was not confirmed from the DNA. TRBV21-1 is classified as a pseudogene. The CDR3 length is 16 residues. The CDR3 DNA reads as TGTGCCAGCAGCAGGCGACAGAGACTCACCGACACTGAAGCTTTCTTT. Protein product: CASSRRQRLTDTEAFF.